The entry below describes one T cell receptor beta chain. With 2 bases clipped from V and 3 bases from J, the junction kept 7 bases outside the gene matches. CDR1 is SGHTA, CDR2 FQGNSA, per germline. The CDR3 totals 17 residues. The entry originates in a study of blood T cell repertoires in COVID-19. Authors' data handling: Reference gene primer amplification gave estimated nucleated cell counts. Assay: immunoSEQ multiplex PCR; the TCRdb copy retains only in-frame clones and omits some. V and J calls and clone size follow that table, whereas D and trimming were derived from the DNA. The data contain about 410,000 clones, 75% to 90% of them singletons.

The chain links TRBV7-2 to TRBJ2-1; 10 bases are shared with TRBD2. This sequence originates from a woman aged 25 to 39 with active or convalescent COVID-19. What was sequenced was peripheral blood. The CDR3 DNA is TGTGCCAGCAGCTTACGGGCAACTAGCGGGATCTACAATGAGCAGTTCTTC. It specifies CASSLRATSGIYNEQFF.